This T cell receptor beta chain is drawn from a study of blood T cell repertoires in COVID-19. Study overall: T cells, B-cell-depleted T cells, or PBMCs supplied cDNA or gDNA.

Assay: immunoSEQ multiplex PCR; the TCRdb copy retains only in-frame clones and omits some. The data contain over 350,000 clones, approximately 90% of them singletons. The clonotype comes from a woman in her thirties or forties who had been exposed to COVID-19. Specimen: PBMCs or T cells enriched from blood (not recorded which).

In DNA, the CDR3 is TGTGCCAGCAGTCGCGCGGGGGGGCCGAACACTGAAGCTTTCTTT. This gives the protein CASSRAGGPNTEAFF. The chain employs TRBV5-6 and TRBJ1-1, with a possible D match to TRBD1 (6 bases). CDR1 is SGHDT, CDR2 YYEEEE, per germline. The CDR3 contains 15 residues. Trimming stripped 5 bases from V and 1 base from J, with 15 bases between.